This TCR beta chain was sequenced for a study of OX40 agonist ivuxolimab in advanced cancers. General study results and limits: Clones of CD4+ and CD8+ blood T cells grew by week 6 at doses of 0.1 to 3.0 mg/kg. Compared with CD4+, CD8+ T cells on average had more expanded clones.

The germline V gene encodes CDR1 MGHRA and CDR2 YSYEKL. The CDR3 totals 16 residues. V lost 1 base, J lost 6 bases, and 16 bases lay in between. Patients were ineligible given autoimmune disease history or systemic immunosuppression. Blood sampling was done at baseline, cycle 4 day 1, and cycle 7 day 1. A note on this clone: The target antigen is unknown.

TCRdb's table, derived via immunoSEQ multiplex PCR, lists solely in-frame clones and lacks some. The data contain some 50,000 clones, 70% to 90% of them seen just once; the ten biggest clones take up roughly 2.8%. The chain couples TRBV4-1 to TRBJ1-5; D is possibly TRBD1 (5 bases). Sample: CD4+ or CD8+ T cells sorted from blood, taken in a trial of the OX40 agonist ivuxolimab. The TCR comes from an adult with an advanced solid tumor such as melanoma, head and neck, liver or kidney cancer. The CDR3 sequence: CASSQGRTGPLQPQHF. CDR3 coding DNA: TGCGCCAGCAGCCAAGGCCGCACAGGTCCCCTTCAGCCCCAGCATTTT.